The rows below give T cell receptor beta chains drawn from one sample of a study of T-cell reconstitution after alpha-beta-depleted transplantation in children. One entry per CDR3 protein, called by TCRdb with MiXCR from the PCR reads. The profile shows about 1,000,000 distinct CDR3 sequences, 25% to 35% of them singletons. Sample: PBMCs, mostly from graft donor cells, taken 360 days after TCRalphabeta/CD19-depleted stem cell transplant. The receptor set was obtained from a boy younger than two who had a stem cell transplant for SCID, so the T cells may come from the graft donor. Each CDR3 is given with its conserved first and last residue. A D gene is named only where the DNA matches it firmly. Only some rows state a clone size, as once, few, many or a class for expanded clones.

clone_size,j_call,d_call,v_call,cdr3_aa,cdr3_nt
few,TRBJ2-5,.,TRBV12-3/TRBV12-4,CASSLAWAWEETQYF,TGTGCCAGCAGTTTAGCGTGGGCTTGGGAAGAGACCCAGTACTTC
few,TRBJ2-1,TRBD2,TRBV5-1,CASSGGGIYNEQFF,TGCGCCAGCAGCGGCGGGGGGATCTACAATGAGCAGTTCTTC
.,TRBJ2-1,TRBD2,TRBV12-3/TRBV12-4,CASSSGLDYNEQFF,TGTGCCAGCAGTTCCGGACTAGACTACAATGAGCAGTTCTTC
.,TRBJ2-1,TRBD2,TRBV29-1,CSVVAGGHNEQFF,TGCAGCGTTGTAGCGGGGGGCCACAATGAGCAGTTCTTC
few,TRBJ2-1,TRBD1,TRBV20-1,CSASPARTGLYNEQFF,TGCAGTGCTAGCCCCGCCCGGACAGGGCTTTACAATGAGCAGTTCTTC
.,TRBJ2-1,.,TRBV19,CASSNRQLSYNEQFF,TGTGCCAGTAGTAATAGACAGCTCTCCTACAATGAGCAGTTCTTC
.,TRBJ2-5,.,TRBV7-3,CASSLISDTGETQYF,TGTGCCAGCAGCTTAATCTCAGACACGGGGGAGACCCAGTACTTC
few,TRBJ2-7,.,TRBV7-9,CASSPIRTGEQYF,TGTGCCAGCAGCCCTATCCGGACCGGGGAGCAGTACTTC
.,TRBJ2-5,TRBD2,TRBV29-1,CSLVGGIFGETQYF,TGCAGTCTTGTCGGGGGGATTTTCGGGGAGACCCAGTACTTC
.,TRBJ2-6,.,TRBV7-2,CASSSTPGSGANVLTF,TGTGCCAGCAGCTCTACCCCAGGGTCTGGGGCCAACGTCCTGACTTTC
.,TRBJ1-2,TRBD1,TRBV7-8,CASSNRGGNYGYTF,TGTGCCAGCAGTAACAGGGGTGGAAACTATGGCTACACCTTC
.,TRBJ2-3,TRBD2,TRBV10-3,CAISDWSGGGTDTQYF,TGTGCCATCAGTGATTGGAGCGGGGGAGGCACAGATACGCAGTATTTT
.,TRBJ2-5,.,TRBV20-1,CSAETPVLRRETQYF,TGCAGTGCAGAGACTCCGGTACTAAGGAGAGAGACCCAGTACTTC
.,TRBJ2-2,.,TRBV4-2,CASSHLIWTARFPSTGELFF,TGTGCCAGCAGCCACCTTATTTGGACCGCACGATTCCCCTCCACCGGGGAGCTGTTTTTT
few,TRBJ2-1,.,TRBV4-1,CASSQGGASSYNEQFF,TGCGCCAGCAGCCAAGGGGGGGCTAGCTCCTACAATGAGCAGTTCTTC